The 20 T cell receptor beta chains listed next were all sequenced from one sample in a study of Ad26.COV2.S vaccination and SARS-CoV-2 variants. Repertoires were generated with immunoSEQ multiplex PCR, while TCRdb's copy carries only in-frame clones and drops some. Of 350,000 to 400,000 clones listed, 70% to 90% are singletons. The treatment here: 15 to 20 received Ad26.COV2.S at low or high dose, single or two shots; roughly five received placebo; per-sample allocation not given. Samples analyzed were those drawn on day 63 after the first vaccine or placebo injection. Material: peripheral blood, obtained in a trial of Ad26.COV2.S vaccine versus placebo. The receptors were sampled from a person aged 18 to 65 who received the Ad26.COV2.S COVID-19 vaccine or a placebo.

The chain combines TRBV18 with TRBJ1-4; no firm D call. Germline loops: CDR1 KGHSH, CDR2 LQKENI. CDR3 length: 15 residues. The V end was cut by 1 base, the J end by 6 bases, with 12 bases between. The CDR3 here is CASSPLGKFDEKLFF. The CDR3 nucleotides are TGTGCCAGCTCACCACTGGGGAAATTTGATGAAAAACTGTTTTTT. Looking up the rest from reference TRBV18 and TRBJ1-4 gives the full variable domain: NAGVMQNPRHLVRRRGQEARLRCSPMKGHSHVYWYRQLPEEGLKFMVYLQKENIIDESGMPKERFSAEFPKEGPSILRIQQVVRGDSAAYFCASSPLGKFDEKLFFGSGTQLSVL.

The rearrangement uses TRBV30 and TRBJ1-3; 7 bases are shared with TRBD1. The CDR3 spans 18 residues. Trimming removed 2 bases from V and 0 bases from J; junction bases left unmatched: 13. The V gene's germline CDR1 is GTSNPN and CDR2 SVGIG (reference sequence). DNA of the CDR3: TGTGCCTGGAGTCCCGACAGGGTTTCCACTTACTCTGGAAACACCATATATTTT. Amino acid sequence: CAWSPDRVSTYSGNTIYF.

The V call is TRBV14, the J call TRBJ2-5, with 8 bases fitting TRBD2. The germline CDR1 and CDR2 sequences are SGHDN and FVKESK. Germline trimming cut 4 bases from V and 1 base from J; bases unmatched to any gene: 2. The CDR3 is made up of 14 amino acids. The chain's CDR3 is CASSPGGLQETQYF. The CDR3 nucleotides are TGTGCCAGCAGCCCGGGGGGGCTCCAAGAGACCCAGTACTTC.

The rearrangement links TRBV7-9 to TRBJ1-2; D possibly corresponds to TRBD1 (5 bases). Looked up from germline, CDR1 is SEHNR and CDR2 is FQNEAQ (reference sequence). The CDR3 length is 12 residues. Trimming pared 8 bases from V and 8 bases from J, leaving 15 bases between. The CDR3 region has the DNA TGTGCCAGCGGGGCTAGGGGAAACGGCTACACCTTC. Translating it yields CASGARGNGYTF.

The CDR3 DNA reads TGTGCAAGTCGCTCGCACAACACCGCGCGGGGGGCCCGGCCCCCAACAGATACGCAGTATTTT. It is translated as CASRSHNTARGARPPTDTQYF. The chain employs TRBV12-2 and TRBJ2-3; the table's D call, TRBD2, was not checked against the DNA. TRBV12-2 represents a pseudogene. The CDR3 is 21 residues long.

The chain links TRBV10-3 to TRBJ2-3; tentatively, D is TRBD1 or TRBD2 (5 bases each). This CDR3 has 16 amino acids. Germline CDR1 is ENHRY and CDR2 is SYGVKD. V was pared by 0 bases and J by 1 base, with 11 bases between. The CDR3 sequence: CAISESLMGGTDTQYF. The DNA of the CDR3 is TGTGCCATCAGTGAGTCGTTAATGGGGGGCACAGATACGCAGTATTTT.

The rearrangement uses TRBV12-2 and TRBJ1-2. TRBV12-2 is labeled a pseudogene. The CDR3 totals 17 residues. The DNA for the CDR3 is TGTGCAAGTCGCTTAGAAGTCGCGCCGCGAAAAAACTATGGCTACACCTTC. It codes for CASRLEVAPRKNYGYTF.

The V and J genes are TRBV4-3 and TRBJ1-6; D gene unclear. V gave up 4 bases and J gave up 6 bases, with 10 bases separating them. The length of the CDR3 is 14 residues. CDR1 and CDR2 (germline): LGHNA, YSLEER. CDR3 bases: TGCGCCAGCAGCCCTAGGGTGTTTAATTCACCCCTCCACTTT. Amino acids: CASSPRVFNSPLHF.

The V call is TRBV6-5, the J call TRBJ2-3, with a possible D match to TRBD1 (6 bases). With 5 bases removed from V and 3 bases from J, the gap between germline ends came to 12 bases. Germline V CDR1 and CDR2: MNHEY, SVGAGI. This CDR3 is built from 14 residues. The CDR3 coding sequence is TGTGCCAGCAGTCCTGGACAGACGACAGATACGCAGTATTTT. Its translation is CASSPGQTTDTQYF.

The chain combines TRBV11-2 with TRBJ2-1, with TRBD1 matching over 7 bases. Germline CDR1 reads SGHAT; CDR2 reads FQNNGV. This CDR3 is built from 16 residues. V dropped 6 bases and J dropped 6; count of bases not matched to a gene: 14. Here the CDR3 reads CASSLNRDSSINEQFF. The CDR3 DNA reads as TGTGCCAGCAGTTTAAACCGGGACAGTTCTATCAATGAGCAGTTCTTC.

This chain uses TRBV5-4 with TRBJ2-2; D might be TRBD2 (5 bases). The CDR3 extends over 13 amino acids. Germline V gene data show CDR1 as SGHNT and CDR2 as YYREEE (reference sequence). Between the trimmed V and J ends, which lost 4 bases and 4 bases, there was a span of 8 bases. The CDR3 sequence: CASSPGGTGELFF. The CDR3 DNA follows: TGTGCCAGCAGCCCCGGAGGCACCGGGGAGCTGTTTTTT.

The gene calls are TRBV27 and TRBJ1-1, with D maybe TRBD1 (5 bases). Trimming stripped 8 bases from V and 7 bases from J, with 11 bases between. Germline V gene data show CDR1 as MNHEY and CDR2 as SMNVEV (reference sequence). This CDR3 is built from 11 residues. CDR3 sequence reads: CASFGGGEAFF. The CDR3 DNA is TGTGCCAGCTTTGGGGGGGGTGAAGCTTTCTTT.

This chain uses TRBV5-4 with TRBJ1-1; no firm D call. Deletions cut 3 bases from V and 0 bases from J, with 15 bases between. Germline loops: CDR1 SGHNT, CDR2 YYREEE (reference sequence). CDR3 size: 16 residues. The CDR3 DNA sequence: TGTGCCAGCAGCTGGGCCGCAGCAGAAATGAACACTGAAGCTTTCTTT. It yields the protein CASSWAAAEMNTEAFF.

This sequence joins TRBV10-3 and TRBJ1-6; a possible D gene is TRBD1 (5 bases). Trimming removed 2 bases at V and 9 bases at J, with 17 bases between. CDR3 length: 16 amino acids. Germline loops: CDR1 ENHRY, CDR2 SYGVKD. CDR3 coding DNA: TGTGCCATCAGTGAGCTATGGGGCGTCGTTCCTTCACCCCTCCACTTT. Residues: CAISELWGVVPSPLHF.

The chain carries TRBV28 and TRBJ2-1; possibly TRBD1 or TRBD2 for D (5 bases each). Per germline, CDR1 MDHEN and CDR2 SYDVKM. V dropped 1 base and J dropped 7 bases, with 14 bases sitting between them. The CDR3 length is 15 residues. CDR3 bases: TGTGCCAGCAGTTTATTGGGGACGAGAAAGAATGAGCAGTTCTTC. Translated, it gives CASSLLGTRKNEQFF.

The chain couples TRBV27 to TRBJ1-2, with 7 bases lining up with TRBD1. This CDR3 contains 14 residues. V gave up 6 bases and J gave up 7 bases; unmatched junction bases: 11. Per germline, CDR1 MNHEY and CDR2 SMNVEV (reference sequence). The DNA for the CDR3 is TGTGCCAGCAGCAGGACAGGAGTGGTCAGTGGCTACACCTTC. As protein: CASSRTGVVSGYTF.

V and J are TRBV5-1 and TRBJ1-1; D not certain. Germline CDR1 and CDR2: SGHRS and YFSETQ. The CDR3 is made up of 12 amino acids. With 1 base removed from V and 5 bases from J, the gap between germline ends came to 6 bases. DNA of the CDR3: TGCGCCAGCAGCTTGTTGGGAACTGAAGCTTTCTTT. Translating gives CASSLLGTEAFF.

The CDR3 sequence is CASSYSSLQETQYF. The CDR3, as DNA: TGTGCCAGCAGTTACTCTAGCCTACAAGAGACCCAGTACTTC. This chain links TRBV6-6 with TRBJ2-5; D gene unclear. Germline assignment: CDR1 MNHNY and CDR2 SVGAGI (reference sequence). The CDR3 runs 14 residues. V gave up 0 bases and J gave up 2 bases, with 7 bases separating them.

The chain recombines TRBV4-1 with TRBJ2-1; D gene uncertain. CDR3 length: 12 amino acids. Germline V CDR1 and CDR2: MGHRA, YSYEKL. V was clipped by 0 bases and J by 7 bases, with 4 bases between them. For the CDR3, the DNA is TGCGCCAGCAGCCAAGAGGGGAATGAGCAGTTCTTC. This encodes CASSQEGNEQFF.

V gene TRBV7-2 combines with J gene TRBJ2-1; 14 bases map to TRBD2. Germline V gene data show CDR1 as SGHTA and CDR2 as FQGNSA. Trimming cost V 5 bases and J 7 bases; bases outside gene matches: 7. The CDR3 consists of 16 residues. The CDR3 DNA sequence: TGTGCCAGCAGCAAGACTAGCGGGGGGGCGAGGAATGAGCAGTTCTTC. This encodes CASSKTSGGARNEQFF.